This T cell receptor beta chain was profiled in a study of blood T cell repertoires in COVID-19. Study-wide background: In each case, the material was cDNA or gDNA derived from T cells, B-cell-depleted T cells, or PBMCs.

Sequencing was performed with immunoSEQ multiplex PCR; in TCRdb, only in-frame clones are kept and a portion is missing. Here the sample spans around 180,000 clones, around 77% being singletons. Looked up from germline, CDR1 is LNHNV and CDR2 is YYDKDF (reference sequence). Trimming took off 0 bases at V and 1 base at J, with 3 bases between the two ends. This CDR3 comprises 13 residues. As for this clone: The identical CDR3 is also encoded by other nucleotide sequences in the sample.

V is TRBV15 and J is TRBJ1-2; no firm D call. The TCR originated in a man aged 60 to 69 with active or convalescent COVID-19. Sequencing was performed on peripheral blood. The CDR3 sequence is CATSRDINYGYTF. The CDR3 DNA reads as TGTGCCACCAGCAGAGACATTAACTATGGCTACACCTTC.